The 17 T cell receptor beta chains presented below share a single source sample, sequenced in a study of control samples from healthy donors and cancer patients. Sequenced by immunoSEQ multiplex PCR; TCRdb stores in-frame clones only, minus some. The data hold about 76,000 clones, with approximately 91% observed a single time. The source material was PBMCs. These receptors originate from a woman aged 45 to 65 with colorectal cancer.

This clone has only one observation. CDR3 DNA sequence: TGTGCCACCAGTGATCCTAACACAGGAACCGGGGAGCTGTTTTTT. It yields the protein CATSDPNTGTGELFF. The J gene is TRBJ2-2, the V gene TRBV24-1; tentative D call: TRBD1 (5 bases). The CDR3 contains 15 residues. CDR1 is KGHDR and CDR2 is SFDVKD in the germline V gene. V was shortened by 3 bases and J by 5 bases, with 12 bases between the two germline ends.

This rearrangement joins TRBV6-2 or TRBV6-3 to TRBJ1-2; D remains ambiguous. Germline assignment: CDR1 MNHEY and CDR2 SVGEGT. The CDR3 spans 19 residues. The germline V and J ends were trimmed by 0 bases and 5 bases, with 25 bases remaining between them. CDR3 loop: CASSYSSLNSKPDYYGYTF. The DNA of the CDR3 is TGTGCCAGCAGTTACTCGAGTCTTAACAGCAAGCCCGACTATTATGGCTACACCTTC.

This chain connects TRBV2 to TRBJ2-1; 11 nucleotides align to TRBD2. Trimming took 5 bases from V and 5 from J; bases not matched to a gene: 14. CDR3 length: 18 residues. CDR1 is SNHLY, CDR2 FYNNEI, per germline. The CDR3 sequence is CASSITSGGLAFDNEQFF. The CDR3 nucleotides read TGTGCCAGCAGTATAACTAGCGGGGGCCTTGCTTTCGACAATGAGCAGTTCTTC.

V gene TRBV6-1 combines with J gene TRBJ1-3; 9 positions agree with TRBD1. The germline gives CDR1 MNHNS, CDR2 SASEGT. After removal of 4 bases from V and 4 bases from J, the junction contained 5 bases not matched to a gene. The CDR3 is 15 residues long. The CDR3 bases are TGTGCCAGCAGTGTAGCCGGGACAGGGGGAAACACCATATATTTT. It yields the protein CASSVAGTGGNTIYF.

The chain combines TRBV3-1 (or the pseudogene TRBV3-2) with TRBJ2-1, with no clear D. V was cut by 0 bases and J by 0 bases, with 21 bases left in between. CDR1 is LGHDT, CDR2 YNNKEL, per germline (reference sequence). There are 20 residues in the CDR3. CDR3 sequence reads: CASSQDRRLQAHRSYNEQFF. For the CDR3, the DNA is TGTGCCAGCAGCCAAGATCGACGGTTGCAGGCTCACCGCTCCTACAATGAGCAGTTCTTC.

The chain carries TRBV11-3 and TRBJ2-3; 13 bases match TRBD2. The CDR3 totals 17 residues. Looked up from germline, CDR1 is SGHNT and CDR2 is YENEEA. The V gene end was trimmed by 4 bases and the J gene end by 2 bases; junction bases not matched to a gene: 6. CDR3 sequence: CASSSGLAGAPTDTQYF. CDR3 DNA: TGTGCCAGCAGCTCTGGACTAGCGGGGGCCCCCACAGATACGCAGTATTTT.

The chain is built from TRBV6-2 or TRBV6-3 and TRBJ1-1; no clear D. Germline-derived CDR1 and CDR2 are MNHEY and SVGEGT. V was trimmed by 3 bases and J by 1 base, leaving 6 bases between them. This CDR3 has 13 amino acids. The CDR3 coding sequence is TGTGCCAGCAGTTATGGGAGGAACACTGAAGCTTTCTTT. Amino acids: CASSYGRNTEAFF.

V usage is TRBV9 and J usage is TRBJ2-3; a weak D match, TRBD2 (5 bases). The CDR3 totals 15 residues. Germline loops: CDR1 SGDLS, CDR2 YYNGEE. Trimming took 4 bases from V and 1 from J, leaving 13 bases between them. The CDR3 DNA sequence: TGTGCCAGCAGCCCTCTGGGGAGCGGCACAGATACGCAGTATTTT. Its translation: CASSPLGSGTDTQYF.

The chain is built from TRBV4-1 and TRBJ2-5; TRBD2 aligns across 14 bases. This CDR3 has 16 residues. V was clipped by 4 bases and J by 4 bases; unmatched bases: 5. Germline lookup yields CDR1 MGHRA and CDR2 YSYEKL. The CDR3 loop reads CASSRSGTSGRETQYF. In DNA form, the CDR3 reads TGCGCCAGCAGCCGTTCCGGGACTAGCGGGAGAGAGACCCAGTACTTC.

The chain carries TRBV20-1 and TRBJ1-2; the match to TRBD1 covers 10 bases. The CDR3 is made up of 15 amino acids. V shed 3 bases and J 4 bases; nucleotides not matched to a gene: 8. Germline V lookup: CDR1 DFQATT, CDR2 SNEGSKA (reference sequence). DNA of the CDR3: TGCAGTGCTAGTTACGGACAGGGGGGATTCTATGGCTACACCTTC. Protein product: CSASYGQGGFYGYTF.

The chain links TRBV9 to TRBJ2-5; D is possibly TRBD1 (6 bases). V was shortened by 0 bases and J by 4 bases, with 10 bases between the two germline ends. The CDR3 loop spans 14 amino acids. CDR1 SGDLS and CDR2 YYNGEE come from the germline V gene. The CDR3 protein is CASSVGQGGETQYF. CDR3 bases: TGTGCCAGCAGCGTAGGACAAGGGGGAGAGACCCAGTACTTC. The variable domain in full, with the rest retrieved from reference TRBV9 and TRBJ2-5, is DSGVTQTPKHLITATGQRVTLRCSPRSGDLSVYWYQQSLDQGLQFLIQYYNGEERAKGNILERFSAQQFPDLHSELNLSSLELGDSALYFCASSVGQGGETQYFGPGTRLLVL.

This CDR3 reads CASSPPNTGSRRYF. In nucleotides, the CDR3 is TGTGCCAGCTCACCACCGAACACCGGGTCCAGAAGGTATTTT. The genes are TRBV18 and TRBJ2-3; D uncertain. Trimming left V 0 bases short and J 14 bases short, with 18 bases between. The CDR3 loop spans 14 amino acids. The V gene's germline CDR1 is KGHSH and CDR2 LQKENI.

The chain joins TRBV18 to TRBJ2-7; TRBD1 aligns across 8 bases. There are 13 residues in the CDR3. Germline V gene data show CDR1 as KGHSH and CDR2 as LQKENI. Trimming took 3 bases from V and 5 from J; bases not matched to a gene: 3. The CDR3 sequence is CASSPGTGNEQYV. CDR3 sequence (DNA): TGTGCCAGCTCACCGGGGACAGGTAACGAGCAGTACGTC.

The CDR3, as DNA: TGTGCCAGCGGGGGGTCGGGAGAGACCCAGTACTTC. Residues: CASGGSGETQYF. The V call is TRBV7-8, the J call TRBJ2-5; perhaps TRBD2 as D (6 bases). In germline, CDR1 is SGHVS, CDR2 FQNEAQ. The CDR3 extends over 12 amino acids. Trimming removed 8 bases from V and 4 bases from J, with 11 bases in between. The variable domain in full, completed from reference TRBV7-8 and TRBJ2-5, reads GAGVSQSPRYKVAKRGQDVALRCDPISGHVSLFWYQQALGQGPEFLTYFQNEAQLDKSGLPSDRFFAERPEGSVSTLKIQRTQQEDSAVYLCASGGSGETQYFGPGTRLLVL.

V and J are TRBV7-8 and TRBJ2-5; 10 bases map to TRBD1. Germline V gene data show CDR1 as SGHVS and CDR2 as FQNEAQ. The CDR3 spans 15 residues. Trimming at V came to 5 bases and at J to 4 bases, leaving 7 bases not matched to a gene. CDR3 residues: CASSRGQGHRETQYF. The CDR3 DNA reads TGTGCCAGCAGCCGGGGACAGGGGCATCGAGAGACCCAGTACTTC.

This clone showed up just once. The J gene is TRBJ1-2, the V gene TRBV27; D remains ambiguous. Germline V lookup: CDR1 MNHEY, CDR2 SMNVEV (reference sequence). The CDR3 length is 14 residues. Trimming took 5 bases from V and 6 from J, leaving 16 bases between them. The CDR3 nucleotides are TGTGCCAGCAGTCAGAGTGGGATATCCCATGGCTACACCTTC. Translated, it gives CASSQSGISHGYTF.

This chain uses TRBV9 with TRBJ2-3; TRBD1 might be the D (5 bases). There are 15 residues in the CDR3. V was clipped by 3 bases and J by 2 bases, with 13 bases between them. Germline lookup yields CDR1 SGDLS and CDR2 YYNGEE. CDR3 DNA sequence: TGTGCCAGCAGCGGGGGCCACGGTGTCACAGATACGCAGTATTTT. Protein product: CASSGGHGVTDTQYF.